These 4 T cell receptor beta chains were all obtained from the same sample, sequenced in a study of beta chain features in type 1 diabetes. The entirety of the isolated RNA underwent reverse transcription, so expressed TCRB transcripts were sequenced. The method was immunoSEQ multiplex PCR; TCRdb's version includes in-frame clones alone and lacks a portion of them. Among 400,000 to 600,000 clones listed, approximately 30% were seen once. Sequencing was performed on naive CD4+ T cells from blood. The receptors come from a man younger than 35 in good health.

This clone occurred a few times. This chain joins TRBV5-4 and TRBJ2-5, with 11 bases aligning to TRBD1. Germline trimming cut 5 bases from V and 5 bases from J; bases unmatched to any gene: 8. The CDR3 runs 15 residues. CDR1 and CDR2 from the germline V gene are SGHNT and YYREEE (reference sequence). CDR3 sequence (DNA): TGTGCCAGCAGAGCCGGACAGGGGGCGAGGGAGACCCAGTACTTC. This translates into CASRAGQGARETQYF.

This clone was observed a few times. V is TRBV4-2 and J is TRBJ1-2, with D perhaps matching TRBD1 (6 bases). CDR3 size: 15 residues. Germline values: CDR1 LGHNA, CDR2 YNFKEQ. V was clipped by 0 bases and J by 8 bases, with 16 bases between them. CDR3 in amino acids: CASSQERGRGEGYTF. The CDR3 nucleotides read TGTGCCAGCAGCCAAGAGAGGGGCAGGGGTGAGGGCTACACCTTC.

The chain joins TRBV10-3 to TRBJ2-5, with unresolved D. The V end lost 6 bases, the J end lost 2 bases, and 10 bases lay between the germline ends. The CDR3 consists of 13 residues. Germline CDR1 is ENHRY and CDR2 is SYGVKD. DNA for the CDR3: TGTGCCATCAGCCTGTCAGCGCAAGAGACCCAGTACTTC. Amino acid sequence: CAISLSAQETQYF.

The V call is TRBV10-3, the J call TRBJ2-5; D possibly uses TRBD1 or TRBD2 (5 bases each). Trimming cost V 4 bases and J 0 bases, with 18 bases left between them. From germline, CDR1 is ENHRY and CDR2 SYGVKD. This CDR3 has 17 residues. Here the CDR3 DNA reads TGTGCCATCAGTGGGACCTCAGGGAGCAAGTACCAAGAGACCCAGTACTTC. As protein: CAISGTSGSKYQETQYF.